This TCR beta chain was sequenced during a study of CD8 T cells in ankylosing spondylitis. TCRdb reanalysed the 5' RACE reads using MiXCR and keeps one entry per CDR3 protein. The sample contains roughly 230,000 distinct CDR3 sequences, 18% of which appear only once. This clonotype has more than one count but fewer than ten. The receptor's source is a male donor with ankylosing spondylitis or in good health (not recorded which). Sequencing used blood, either unsorted or a sorted T cell fraction (not recorded which).

CDR3 amino acids: CASSQDRRLAGEYEQYF. As DNA, the CDR3 is TGCGCCAGCAGCCAAGATCGTCGACTAGCGGGAGAGTACGAGCAGTACTTC. The rearrangement uses TRBV4-3 and TRBJ2-7; 12 nucleotides align to TRBD2. Germline V CDR1 and CDR2: LGHNA, YSLEER. Trimming at V came to 0 bases and at J to 4 bases, leaving 7 bases not matched to a gene. This CDR3 has 17 residues.